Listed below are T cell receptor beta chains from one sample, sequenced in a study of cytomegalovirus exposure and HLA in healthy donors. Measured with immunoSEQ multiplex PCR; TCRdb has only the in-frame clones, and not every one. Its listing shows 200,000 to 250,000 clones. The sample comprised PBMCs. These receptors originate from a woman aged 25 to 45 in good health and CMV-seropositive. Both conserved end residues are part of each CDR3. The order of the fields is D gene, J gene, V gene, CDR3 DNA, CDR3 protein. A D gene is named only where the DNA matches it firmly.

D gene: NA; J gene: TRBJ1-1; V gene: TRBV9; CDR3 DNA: TGTGCCAGCAGCCAGGGCCCCCACACTGAAGCTTTCTTT; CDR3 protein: CASSQGPHTEAFF
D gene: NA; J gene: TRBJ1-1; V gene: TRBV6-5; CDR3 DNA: TGTGCCAGCACGAGACAGTTGAACACTGAAGCTTTCTTT; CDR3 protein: CASTRQLNTEAFF
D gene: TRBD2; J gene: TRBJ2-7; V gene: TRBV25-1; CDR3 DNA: TGTGCCAGCAGTGAATTGGCAACTAGCGGGGCCTCCTACGAGCAGTACTTC; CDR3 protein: CASSELATSGASYEQYF
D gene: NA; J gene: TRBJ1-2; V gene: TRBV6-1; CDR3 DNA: TGTGCCAGCACACAGGGAGCTAACTATGGCTACACCTTC; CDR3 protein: CASTQGANYGYTF
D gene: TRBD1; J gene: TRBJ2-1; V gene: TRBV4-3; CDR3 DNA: TGCGCCAGCAGCCGAACGAACCAGCGGACAGGGAGGCTGTTCTTC; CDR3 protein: CASSRTNQRTGRLFF
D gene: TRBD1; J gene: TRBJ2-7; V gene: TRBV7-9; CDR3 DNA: TGTGCCACAAAGGGTAACAGGGGTTCCTACGAGCAGTACTTC; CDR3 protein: CATKGNRGSYEQYF
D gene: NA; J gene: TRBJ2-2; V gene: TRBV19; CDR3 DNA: TGTGCCAGTAGTCTACTCACTAGCAGGCGGAACACCGGGGAGCTGTTTTTT; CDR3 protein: CASSLLTSRRNTGELFF
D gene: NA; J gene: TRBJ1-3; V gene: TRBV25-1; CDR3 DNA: TGTGCCAGCAGTGAATTTAGCCCGAGAGGAAACACCATATATTTT; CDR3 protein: CASSEFSPRGNTIYF
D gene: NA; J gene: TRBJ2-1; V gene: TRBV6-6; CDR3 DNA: TGTGCCAGCAGCCGCGACTTGAACCAGTACAATGAGCAGTTCTTC; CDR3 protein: CASSRDLNQYNEQFF
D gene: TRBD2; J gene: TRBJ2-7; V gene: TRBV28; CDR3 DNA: TGTGCCAGCAGTCCACCCGGGAGGCGCGAGGAGCAGTACTTC; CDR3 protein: CASSPPGRREEQYF
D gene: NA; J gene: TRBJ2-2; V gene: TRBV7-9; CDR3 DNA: TGTGCCAGCAGCTTAGGACAGGACACCGGGGAGCTGTTTTTT; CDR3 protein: CASSLGQDTGELFF
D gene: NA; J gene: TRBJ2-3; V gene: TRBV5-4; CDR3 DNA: TGTGCCAGCAGCTTGGGCGCAGGGGTCAGCACAGATACGCAGTATTTT; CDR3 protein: CASSLGAGVSTDTQYF
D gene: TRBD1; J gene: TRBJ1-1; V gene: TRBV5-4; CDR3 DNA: TGTGCCAGCAGCTTGCAGGGGGTAGGCACTGAAGCTTTCTTT; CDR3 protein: CASSLQGVGTEAFF
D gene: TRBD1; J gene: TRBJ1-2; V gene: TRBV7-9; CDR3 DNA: TGTGCCAGCAGCTTGGGTCCAGGGGGCTATGGCTACACCTTC; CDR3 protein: CASSLGPGGYGYTF
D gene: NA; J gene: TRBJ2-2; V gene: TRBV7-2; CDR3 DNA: TGTGCCAGCAGCTTAGTCGCTCTAGCGCCCGGGGAGCTGTTTTTT; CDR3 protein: CASSLVALAPGELFF
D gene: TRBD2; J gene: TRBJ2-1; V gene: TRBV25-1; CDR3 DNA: TGTGCCAGCAGCCCACCCACTAGCGGGTGGGAGAATGAGCAGTTCTTC; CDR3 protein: CASSPPTSGWENEQFF
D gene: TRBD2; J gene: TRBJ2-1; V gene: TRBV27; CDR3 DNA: TGTGCCAGCAGTTTTGTGGCGGGAGGGCCCAATGAGCAGTTCTTC; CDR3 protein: CASSFVAGGPNEQFF
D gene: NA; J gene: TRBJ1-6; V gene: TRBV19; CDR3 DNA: TGTGCCAGTAGGACGGCGAGCGGTGCCGCTTCACCCCTCCACTTT; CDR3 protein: CASRTASGAASPLHF
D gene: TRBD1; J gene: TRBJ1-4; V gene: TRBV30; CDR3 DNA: TGTGCCTGGAGGACTGACAGGGATTCGGATGAAAAACTGTTTTTT; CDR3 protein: CAWRTDRDSDEKLFF
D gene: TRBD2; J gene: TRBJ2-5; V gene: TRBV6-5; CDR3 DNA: TGTGCCAGCAGTATACACCTAGCGGGGGCGGAGACCCAGTACTTC; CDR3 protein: CASSIHLAGAETQYF
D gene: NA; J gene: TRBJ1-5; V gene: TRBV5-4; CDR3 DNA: TGTGCCAGCAGCTCACAAGGGGAAGAAAGGCCCCAGCATTTT; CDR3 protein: CASSSQGEERPQHF
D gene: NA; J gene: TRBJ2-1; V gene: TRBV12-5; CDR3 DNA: TGTGCTAGTGGTTTGACGACTAGGAGGCCCTACAATGAGCAGTTCTTC; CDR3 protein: CASGLTTRRPYNEQFF
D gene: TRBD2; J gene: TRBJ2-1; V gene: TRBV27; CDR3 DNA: TGTGCCAGCAGTATAGCGGGTGAGCAGTTCTTC; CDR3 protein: CASSIAGEQFF
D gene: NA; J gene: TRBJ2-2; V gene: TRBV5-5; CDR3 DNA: TGTGCCAGCAGCTGGGGACTTACGAACACCGGGGAGCTGTTTTTT; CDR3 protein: CASSWGLTNTGELFF
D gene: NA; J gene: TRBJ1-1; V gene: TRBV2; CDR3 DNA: TGTGCCAGCAGTGAATTAGGCGGGGATTGGGACTTGGGGACTGAAGCTTTCTTT; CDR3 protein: CASSELGGDWDLGTEAFF
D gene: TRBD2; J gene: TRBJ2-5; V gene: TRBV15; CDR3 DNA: TGTGCCACCAGCAGAGATCAAGGGGGTGCGGGAGGGCCGGGAGAGACCCAGTACTTC; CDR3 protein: CATSRDQGGAGGPGETQYF
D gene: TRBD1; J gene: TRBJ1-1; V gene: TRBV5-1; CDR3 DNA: TGCGCCAGCAGCCCCCACAGGGGGCGAACTGAAGCTTTCTTT; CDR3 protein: CASSPHRGRTEAFF
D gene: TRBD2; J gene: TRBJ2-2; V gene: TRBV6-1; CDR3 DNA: TGTGCCAGCAGTGAGACTAGAACTATAAGACTAGCACACAACACCGGGGAGCTGTTTTTT; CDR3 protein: CASSETRTIRLAHNTGELFF
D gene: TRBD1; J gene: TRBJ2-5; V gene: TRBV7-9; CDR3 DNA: TGTGCCAGCAGCTTATTGGGACAGAAACAAGAGACCCAGTACTTC; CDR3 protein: CASSLLGQKQETQYF
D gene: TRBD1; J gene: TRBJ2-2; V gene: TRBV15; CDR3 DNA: TGTGCCACCAGCAGAATTGACAGGGCTGGGAACACCGGGGAGCTGTTTTTT; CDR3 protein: CATSRIDRAGNTGELFF
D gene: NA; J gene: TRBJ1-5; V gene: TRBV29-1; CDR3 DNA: TGCAGCGTACCCGGACAGACCGGCGGGCCCCAGCATTTT; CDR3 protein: CSVPGQTGGPQHF
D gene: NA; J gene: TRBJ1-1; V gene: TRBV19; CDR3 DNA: TGTGCCAGTAGTATAGCCTTTCTAAACACTGAAGCTTTCTTT; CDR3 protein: CASSIAFLNTEAFF
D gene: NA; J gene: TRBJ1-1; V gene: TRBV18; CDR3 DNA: TGTGCCAGCTCATCAAGTATAGGCGGGGGGCCCACTGAAGCTTTCTTT; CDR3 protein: CASSSSIGGGPTEAFF
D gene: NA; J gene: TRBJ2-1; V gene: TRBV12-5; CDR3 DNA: TGTGCTAGTGGGCTTAATATAGGAGGTGAGCAGTTCTTC; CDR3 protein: CASGLNIGGEQFF
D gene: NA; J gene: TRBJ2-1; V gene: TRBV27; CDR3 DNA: TGTGCCAGCAGCCACAGCGGGCAGAATGAGCAGTTCTTC; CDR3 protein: CASSHSGQNEQFF
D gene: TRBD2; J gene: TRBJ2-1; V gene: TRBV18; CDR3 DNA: TGTGCCAGCTCACCCGGACTAGCGGGGGGCAACAATGAGCAGTTCTTC; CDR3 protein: CASSPGLAGGNNEQFF
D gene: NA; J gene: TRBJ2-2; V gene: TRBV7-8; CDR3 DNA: TGTGCCAGCAGCTTAGGGACTTATACCGGGGAGCTGTTTTTT; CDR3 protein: CASSLGTYTGELFF
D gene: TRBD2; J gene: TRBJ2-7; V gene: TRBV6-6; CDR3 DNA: TGTGCCAGCAGTTCCGGGAGGGGGGTCCCTGGGGAGCAGTACTTC; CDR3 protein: CASSSGRGVPGEQYF
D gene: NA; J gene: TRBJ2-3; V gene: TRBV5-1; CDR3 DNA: TGCGCCAGCAGCAGTCGTGGGGGCGATTTGACAGATACGCAGTATTTT; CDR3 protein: CASSSRGGDLTDTQYF
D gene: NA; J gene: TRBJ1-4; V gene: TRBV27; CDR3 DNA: TGTGCCAGCAGTTTAGGTCGGGAGAGGGGTAATGAAAAACTGTTTTTT; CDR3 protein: CASSLGRERGNEKLFF
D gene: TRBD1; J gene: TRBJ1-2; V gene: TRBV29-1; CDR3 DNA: TGCAGCGTTGATTATCCGCGACAGGGGGCTGATGGCTACACCTTC; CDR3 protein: CSVDYPRQGADGYTF
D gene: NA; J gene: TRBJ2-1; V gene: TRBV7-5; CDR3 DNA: TGTGCCAGAAGCCCAGGGACTAGCGGGAGCAATGAGCAGTTCTTC; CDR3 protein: CARSPGTSGSNEQFF
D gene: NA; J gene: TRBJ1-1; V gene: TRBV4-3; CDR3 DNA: TGCGCCAGCAGTGCTGGGAGCACTGAAGCTTTCTTT; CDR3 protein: CASSAGSTEAFF
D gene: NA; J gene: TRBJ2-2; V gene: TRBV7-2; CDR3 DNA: TGTGCCAGCAGCACCCGAGACAGCCTCACCGGGGAGCTGTTTTTT; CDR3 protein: CASSTRDSLTGELFF
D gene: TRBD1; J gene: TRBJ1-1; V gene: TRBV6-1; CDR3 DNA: TGTGCCAGCAGTGGGTGGGGGACAGGTAGCACTGAAGCTTTCTTT; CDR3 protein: CASSGWGTGSTEAFF
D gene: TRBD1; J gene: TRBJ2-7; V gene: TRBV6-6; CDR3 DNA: TGTGCCAGCAGTTATTGGACAGGGGGCTACGAGCAGTACTTC; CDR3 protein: CASSYWTGGYEQYF
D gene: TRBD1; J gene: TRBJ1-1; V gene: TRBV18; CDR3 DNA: TGTGCCAGCTCACAAGGACAGGGAAACACTGAAGCTTTCTTT; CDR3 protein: CASSQGQGNTEAFF
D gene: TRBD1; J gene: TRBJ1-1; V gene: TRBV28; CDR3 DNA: TGTGCCAGCATAGACAGGGGTGTCACTGAAGCTTTCTTT; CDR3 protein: CASIDRGVTEAFF
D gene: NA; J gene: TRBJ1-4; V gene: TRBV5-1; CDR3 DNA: TGCGCCAGCAGCTTGGCAACAGGGAATGAAAAACTGTTTTTT; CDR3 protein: CASSLATGNEKLFF
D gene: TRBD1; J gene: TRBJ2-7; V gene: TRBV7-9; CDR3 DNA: TGTGCCAGCAGTCCACACAGGGGTTACGGCGAGCAGTACTTC; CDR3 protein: CASSPHRGYGEQYF
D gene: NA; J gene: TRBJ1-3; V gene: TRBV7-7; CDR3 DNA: TGTGCCAGCAGCTTAACCCAGACTGGAAACACCATATATTTT; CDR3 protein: CASSLTQTGNTIYF